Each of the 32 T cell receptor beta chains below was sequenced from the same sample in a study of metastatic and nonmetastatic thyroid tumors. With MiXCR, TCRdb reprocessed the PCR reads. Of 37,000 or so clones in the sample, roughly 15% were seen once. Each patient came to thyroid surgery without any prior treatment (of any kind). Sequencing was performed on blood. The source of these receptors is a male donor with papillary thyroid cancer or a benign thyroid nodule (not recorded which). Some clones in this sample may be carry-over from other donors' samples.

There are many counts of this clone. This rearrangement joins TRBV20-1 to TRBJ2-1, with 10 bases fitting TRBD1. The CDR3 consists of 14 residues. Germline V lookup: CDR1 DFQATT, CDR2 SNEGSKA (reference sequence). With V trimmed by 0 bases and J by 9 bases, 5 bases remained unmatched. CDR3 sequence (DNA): TGCAGTGCTAGAGACGGACAGGGGGGACGTGAGCAGTTCTTC. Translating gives CSARDGQGGREQFF.

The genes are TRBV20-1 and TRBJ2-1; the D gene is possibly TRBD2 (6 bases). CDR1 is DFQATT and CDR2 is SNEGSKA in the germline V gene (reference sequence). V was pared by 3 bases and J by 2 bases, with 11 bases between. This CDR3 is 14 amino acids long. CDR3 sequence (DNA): TGCAGTGCTAGTTTTAGCGGAACCTACAATGAGCAGTTCTTC. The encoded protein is CSASFSGTYNEQFF.

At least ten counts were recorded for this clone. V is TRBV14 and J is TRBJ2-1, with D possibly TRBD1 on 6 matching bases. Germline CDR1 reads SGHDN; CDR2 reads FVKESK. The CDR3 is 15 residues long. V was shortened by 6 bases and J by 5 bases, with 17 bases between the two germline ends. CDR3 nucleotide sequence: TGTGCCAGCAGTCTTGGACAGTTTAATAACAATGAGCAGTTCTTC. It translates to CASSLGQFNNNEQFF.

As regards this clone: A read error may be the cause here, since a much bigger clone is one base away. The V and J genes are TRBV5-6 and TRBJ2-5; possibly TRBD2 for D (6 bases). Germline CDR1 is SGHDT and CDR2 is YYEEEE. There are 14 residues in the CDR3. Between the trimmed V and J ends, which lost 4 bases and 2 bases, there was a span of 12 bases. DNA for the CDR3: TGTGCCAGCAGCATGATGGGGAGGCAAGAGACCCAGTACTTC. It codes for CASSMMGRQETQYF.

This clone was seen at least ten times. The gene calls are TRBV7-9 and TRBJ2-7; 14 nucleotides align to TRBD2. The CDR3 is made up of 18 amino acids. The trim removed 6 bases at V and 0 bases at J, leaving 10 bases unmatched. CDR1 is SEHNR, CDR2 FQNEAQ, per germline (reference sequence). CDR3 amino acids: CASRAPGTSGRSSYEQYF. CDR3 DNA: TGTGCCAGCAGAGCTCCCGGGACTAGCGGGAGAAGCTCCTACGAGCAGTACTTC.

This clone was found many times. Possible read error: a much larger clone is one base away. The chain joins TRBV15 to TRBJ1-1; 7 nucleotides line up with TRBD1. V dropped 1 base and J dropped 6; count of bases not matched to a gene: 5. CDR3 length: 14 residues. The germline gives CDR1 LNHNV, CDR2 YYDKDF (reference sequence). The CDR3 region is CATSRATGDAEAFF. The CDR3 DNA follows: TGTGCCACCAGCAGAGCTACAGGGGACGCTGAAGCTTTCTTT.

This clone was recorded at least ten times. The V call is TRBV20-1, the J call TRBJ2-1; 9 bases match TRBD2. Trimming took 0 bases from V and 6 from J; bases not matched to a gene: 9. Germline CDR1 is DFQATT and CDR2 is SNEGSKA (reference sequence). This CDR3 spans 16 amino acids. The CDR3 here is CSARDVAGGESNEQFF. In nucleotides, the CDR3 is TGCAGTGCTAGAGATGTTGCGGGAGGGGAGAGCAATGAGCAGTTCTTC.

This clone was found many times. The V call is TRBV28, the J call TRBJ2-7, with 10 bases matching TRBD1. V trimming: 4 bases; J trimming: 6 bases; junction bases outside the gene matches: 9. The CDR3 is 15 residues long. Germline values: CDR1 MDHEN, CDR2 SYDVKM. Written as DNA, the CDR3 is TGTGCCAGCAGTTCACTCGGGACAGGGGTTCGCGAGCAGTACTTC. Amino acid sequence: CASSSLGTGVREQYF.

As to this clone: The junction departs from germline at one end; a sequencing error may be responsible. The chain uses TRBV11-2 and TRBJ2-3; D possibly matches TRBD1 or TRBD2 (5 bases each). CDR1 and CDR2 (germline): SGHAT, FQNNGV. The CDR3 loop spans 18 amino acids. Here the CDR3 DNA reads TGTGCCAGCATCTTAGTGGGGGTCGGGATGGCCGGTACAGATACGCAGTATTTT. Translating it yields CASILVGVGMAGTDTQYF.

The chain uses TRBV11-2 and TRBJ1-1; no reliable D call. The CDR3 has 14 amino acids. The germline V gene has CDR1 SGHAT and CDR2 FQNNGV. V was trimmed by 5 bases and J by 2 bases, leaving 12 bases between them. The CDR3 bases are TGTGCCAGCAGCCCGCGAGGTTTCAACACTGAAGCTTTCTTT. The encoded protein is CASSPRGFNTEAFF.

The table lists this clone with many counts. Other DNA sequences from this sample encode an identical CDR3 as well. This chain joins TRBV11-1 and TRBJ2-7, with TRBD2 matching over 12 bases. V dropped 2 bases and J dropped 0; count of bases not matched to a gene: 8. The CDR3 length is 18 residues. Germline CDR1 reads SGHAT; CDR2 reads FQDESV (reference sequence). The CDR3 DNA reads TGTGCCAGCAGCTTAACGCTAGCGGGAGGGTTTAGCTCCTACGAGCAGTACTTC. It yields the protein CASSLTLAGGFSSYEQYF.

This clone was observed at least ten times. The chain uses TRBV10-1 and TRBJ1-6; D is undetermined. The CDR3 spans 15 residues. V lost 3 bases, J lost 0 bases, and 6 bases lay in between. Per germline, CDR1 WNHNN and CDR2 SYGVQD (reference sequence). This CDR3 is CASSDGSSYNSPLHF. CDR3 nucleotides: TGCGCCAGCAGTGATGGGAGCTCCTATAATTCACCCCTCCACTTT.

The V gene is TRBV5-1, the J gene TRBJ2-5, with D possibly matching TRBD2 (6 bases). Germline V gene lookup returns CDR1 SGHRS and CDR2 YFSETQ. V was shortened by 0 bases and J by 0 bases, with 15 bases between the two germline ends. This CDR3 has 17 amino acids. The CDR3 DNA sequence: TGCGCCAGCAGCTTGGTGGGCGGGACGACGTACCAAGAGACCCAGTACTTC. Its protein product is CASSLVGGTTYQETQYF.

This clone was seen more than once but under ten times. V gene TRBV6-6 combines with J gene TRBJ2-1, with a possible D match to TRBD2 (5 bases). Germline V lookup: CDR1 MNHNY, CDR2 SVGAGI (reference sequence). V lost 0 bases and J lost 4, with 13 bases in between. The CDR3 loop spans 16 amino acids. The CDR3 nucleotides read TGTGCCAGCAGTTACTCGAACATAGCGCATTACAATGAGCAGTTCTTC. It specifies CASSYSNIAHYNEQFF.

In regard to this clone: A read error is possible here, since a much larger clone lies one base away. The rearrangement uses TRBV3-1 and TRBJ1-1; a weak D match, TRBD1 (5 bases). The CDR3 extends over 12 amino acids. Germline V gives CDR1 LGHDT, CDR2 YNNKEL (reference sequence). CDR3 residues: CVSSPIAGEAFF. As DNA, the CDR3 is TGTGTCAGCAGCCCGATTGCAGGGGAAGCTTTCTTT.

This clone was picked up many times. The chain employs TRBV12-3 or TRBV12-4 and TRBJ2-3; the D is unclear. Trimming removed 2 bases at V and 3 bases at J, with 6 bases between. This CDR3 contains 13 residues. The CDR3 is CASSLPETDTQYF. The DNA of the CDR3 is TGTGCCAGCAGTTTACCCGAGACAGATACGCAGTATTTT.

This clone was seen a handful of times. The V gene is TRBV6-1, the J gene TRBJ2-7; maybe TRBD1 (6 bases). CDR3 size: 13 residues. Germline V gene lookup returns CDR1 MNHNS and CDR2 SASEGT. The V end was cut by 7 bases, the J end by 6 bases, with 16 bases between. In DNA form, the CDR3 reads TGTGCCAGCACCGGACAGTTTGACTGCGAGCAGTACTTC. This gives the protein CASTGQFDCEQYF.

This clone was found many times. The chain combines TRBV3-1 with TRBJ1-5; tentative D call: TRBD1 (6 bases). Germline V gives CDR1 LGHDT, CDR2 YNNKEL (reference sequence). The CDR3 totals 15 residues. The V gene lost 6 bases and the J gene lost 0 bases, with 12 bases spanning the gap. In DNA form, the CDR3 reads TGTGCCAGCAGTCCGGACAGCTATAGCAATCAGCCCCAGCATTTT. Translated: CASSPDSYSNQPQHF.

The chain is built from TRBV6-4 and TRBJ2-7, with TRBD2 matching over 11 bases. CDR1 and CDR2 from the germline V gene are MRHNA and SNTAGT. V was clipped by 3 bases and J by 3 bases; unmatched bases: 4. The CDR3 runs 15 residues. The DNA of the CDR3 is TGTGCCAGCAGTGAACTAGCGGGAGAAAACTACGAGCAGTACTTC. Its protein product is CASSELAGENYEQYF.

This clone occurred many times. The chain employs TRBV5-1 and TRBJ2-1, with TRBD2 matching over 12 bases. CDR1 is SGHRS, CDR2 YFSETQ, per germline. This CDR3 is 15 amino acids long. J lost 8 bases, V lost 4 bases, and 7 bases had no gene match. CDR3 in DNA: TGCGCCAGCAGCCGACTAGCGGGAGTAGAATATGAGCAGTTCTTC. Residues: CASSRLAGVEYEQFF.

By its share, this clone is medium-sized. As DNA, the CDR3 is TGTGCCAGCAGCCCCAGTAGCGGGAGTAACACCGGGGAGCTGTTTTTT. Protein product: CASSPSSGSNTGELFF. The chain combines TRBV7-9 with TRBJ2-2; 9 nucleotides align to TRBD2. Germline V CDR1 and CDR2: SEHNR, FQNEAQ (reference sequence). V lost 5 bases and J lost 2; bases outside the gene matches: 6. CDR3 size: 16 residues.

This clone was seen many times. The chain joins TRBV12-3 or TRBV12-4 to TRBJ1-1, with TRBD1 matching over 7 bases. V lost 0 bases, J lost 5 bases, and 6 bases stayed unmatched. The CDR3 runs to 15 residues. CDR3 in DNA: TGTGCCAGCAGTTTAGCGGACAGGCCGGGAACTGAAGCTTTCTTT. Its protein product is CASSLADRPGTEAFF.

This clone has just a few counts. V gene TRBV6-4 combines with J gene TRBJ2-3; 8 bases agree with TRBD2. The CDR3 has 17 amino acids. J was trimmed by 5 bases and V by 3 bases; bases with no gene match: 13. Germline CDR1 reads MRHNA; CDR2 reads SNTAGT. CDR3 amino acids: CASSDSVGGGSGDTQYF. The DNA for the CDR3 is TGTGCCAGCAGTGATAGTGTTGGCGGGGGGTCCGGAGATACGCAGTATTTT.

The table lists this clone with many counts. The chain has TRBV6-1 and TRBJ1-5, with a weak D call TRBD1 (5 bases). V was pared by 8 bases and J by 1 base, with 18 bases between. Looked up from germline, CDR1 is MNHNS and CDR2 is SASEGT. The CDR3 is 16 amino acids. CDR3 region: CASGVSGRLSNQPQHF. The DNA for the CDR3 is TGTGCCAGCGGAGTGTCAGGGAGGTTGAGCAATCAGCCCCAGCATTTT.

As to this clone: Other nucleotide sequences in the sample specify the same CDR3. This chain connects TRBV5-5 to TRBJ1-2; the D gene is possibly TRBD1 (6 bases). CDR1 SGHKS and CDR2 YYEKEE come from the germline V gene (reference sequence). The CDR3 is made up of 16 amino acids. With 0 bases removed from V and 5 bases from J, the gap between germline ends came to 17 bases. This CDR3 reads CASSLGDRTSSYGYTF. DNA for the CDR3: TGTGCCAGCAGCTTGGGCGACAGGACGTCTTCATATGGCTACACCTTC.

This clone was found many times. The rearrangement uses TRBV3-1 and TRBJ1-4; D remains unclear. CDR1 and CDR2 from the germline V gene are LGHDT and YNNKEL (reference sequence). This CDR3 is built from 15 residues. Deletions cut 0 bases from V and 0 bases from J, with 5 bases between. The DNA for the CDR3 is TGTGCCAGCAGCCAAGACATATCAACTAATGAAAAACTGTTTTTT. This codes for CASSQDISTNEKLFF.

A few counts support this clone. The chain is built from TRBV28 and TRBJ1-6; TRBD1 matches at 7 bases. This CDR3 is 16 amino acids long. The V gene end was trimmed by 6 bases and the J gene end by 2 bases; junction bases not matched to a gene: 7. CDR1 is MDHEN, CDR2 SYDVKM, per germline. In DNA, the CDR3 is TGTGCCAGCAGCCCCTCGGGGACAGCCTATAATTCACCCCTCCACTTT. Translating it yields CASSPSGTAYNSPLHF.

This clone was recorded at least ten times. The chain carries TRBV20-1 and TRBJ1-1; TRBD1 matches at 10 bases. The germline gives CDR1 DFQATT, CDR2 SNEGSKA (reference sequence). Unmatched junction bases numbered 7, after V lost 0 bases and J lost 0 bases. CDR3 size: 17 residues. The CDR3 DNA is TGCAGTGCTAGAGATCGGAGACAGGGGGCTGTGAACACTGAAGCTTTCTTT. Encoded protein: CSARDRRQGAVNTEAFF.

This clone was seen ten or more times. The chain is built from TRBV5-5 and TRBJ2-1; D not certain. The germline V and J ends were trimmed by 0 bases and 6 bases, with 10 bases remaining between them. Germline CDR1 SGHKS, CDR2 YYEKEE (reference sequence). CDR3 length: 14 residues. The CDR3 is CASSLERPINEQFF. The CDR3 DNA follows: TGTGCCAGCAGCTTGGAGCGCCCAATCAATGAGCAGTTCTTC. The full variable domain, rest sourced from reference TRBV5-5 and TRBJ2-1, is DAGVTQSPTHLIKTRGQQVTLRCSPISGHKSVSWYQQVLGQGPQFIFQYYEKEERGRGNFPDRFSARQFPNYSSELNVNALLLGDSALYLCASSLERPINEQFFGPGTRLTVL.

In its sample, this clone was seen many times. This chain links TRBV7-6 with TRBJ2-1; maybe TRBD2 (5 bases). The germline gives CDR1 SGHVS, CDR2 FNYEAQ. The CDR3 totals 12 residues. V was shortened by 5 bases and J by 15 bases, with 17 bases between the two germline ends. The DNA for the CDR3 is TGTGCCAGCAGCCCGTTTGGGCAGCGGAGGTTCTTC. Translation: CASSPFGQRRFF.

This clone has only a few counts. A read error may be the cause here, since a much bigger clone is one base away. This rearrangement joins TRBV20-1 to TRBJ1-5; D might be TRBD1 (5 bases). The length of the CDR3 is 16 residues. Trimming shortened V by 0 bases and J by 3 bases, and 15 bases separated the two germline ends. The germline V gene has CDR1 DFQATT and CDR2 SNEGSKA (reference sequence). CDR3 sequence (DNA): TGCAGTGCTAGAGATGGAAGTCGGGGGGTCAATCAGCCCCAGCATTTT. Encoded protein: CSARDGSRGVNQPQHF.

The CDR3 coding sequence is TGTGCCAGCAGCTTAGTTGTCCTAGCGGGGTCCTACGAGCAGTACTTC. Protein: CASSLVVLAGSYEQYF. The chain links TRBV7-8 to TRBJ2-7; TRBD2 matches 9 bases. The V and J ends lost 1 base and 1 base, in that order; junction bases with no gene match: 5. In germline, CDR1 is SGHVS, CDR2 FQNEAQ. There are 16 residues in the CDR3. Full variable domain (missing parts from reference TRBV7-8 and TRBJ2-7): GAGVSQSPRYKVAKRGQDVALRCDPISGHVSLFWYQQALGQGPEFLTYFQNEAQLDKSGLPSDRFFAERPEGSVSTLKIQRTQQEDSAVYLCASSLVVLAGSYEQYFGPGTRLTVT.